This T cell receptor (beta chain) was sequenced in a study of OX40 agonist ivuxolimab in advanced cancers. Overall study context: Two patients with cutaneous melanoma and one with hepatocellular carcinoma, three in total, showed partial responses.

This clone came up a few times. Germline V CDR1 and CDR2: GTSNPN, SVGIG (reference sequence). This CDR3 spans 13 amino acids. The junction had 6 bases not matched to a gene; V was cut back by 3 bases and J by 5 bases. Clones were sequenced by immunoSEQ multiplex PCR, and TCRdb holds only the in-frame ones, with some missing. Counted here are under 60,000 clones, around 90% occurring once; the ten biggest clones make up 11%. V gene TRBV30 combines with J gene TRBJ1-1; TRBD1 matches 7 bases. This clonotype was obtained from an adult with an advanced solid tumor such as melanoma, head and neck, liver or kidney cancer. The material sequenced was CD4+ or CD8+ T cells sorted from blood, taken in a trial of the OX40 agonist ivuxolimab. The CDR3, as DNA: TGTGCCTGGAGCGCAGACAGGGCTACTGAAGCTTTCTTT. Amino acid sequence: CAWSADRATEAFF. The full variable domain, completed using reference TRBV30 and TRBJ1-1, is SQTIHQWPATLVQPVGSPLSLECTVEGTSNPNLYWYRQAAGRGLQLLFYSVGIGQISSEVPQNLSASRPQDRQFILSSKKLLLSDSGFYLCAWSADRATEAFFGQGTRLTVV.